Sequencing of this T cell receptor beta chain was carried out in a study of PD-L1 blockade in urothelial cancer. Only in-frame clones appear in the TCRdb table, and some are missing; sequencing was by immunoSEQ multiplex PCR. Among around 70,000 clones listed, roughly 90% were seen once. Time point described: pretreatment peripheral blood. Per germline, CDR1 SGHAT and CDR2 FQNNGV. The CDR3 has 16 residues. Trimming shortened V by 5 bases and J by 0 bases, and 15 bases separated the two germline ends. This sequence was found in a man aged 65-85 years with urothelial cancer. The V and J genes are TRBV11-2 and TRBJ2-3; TRBD2 might be the D (6 bases). The sequencing used PBMCs, collected around atezolizumab (anti-PD-L1) treatment. The CDR3: CASSPTSLTSTDTQYF. Here the CDR3 DNA reads TGTGCCAGCAGCCCAACTAGCCTGACTAGCACAGATACGCAGTATTTT.